The rows below give T cell receptor beta chains drawn from one sample of a study of blood T cell repertoires in COVID-19. Profiling relied on immunoSEQ multiplex PCR, and the TCRdb table lists in-frame clones only, not all of them. The top ten hold approximately 8% of the sample, which has 180,000 or so clones, about 86% seen once. Input material: peripheral blood. Source of these receptors: a man aged 55 to 70 with acute or convalescent COVID-19. Each CDR3 is given with its conserved first and last residue. Fields, in order: CDR3 DNA, CDR3 protein, D gene, clone size, V gene, J gene. The D gene is left open where the match is weak. Clone size is stated in some rows and not others, as once, few, many or a class when expanded.

CDR3 DNA: TGTGCCAGCAGCCCCGGACTAGCGCCCAGAGGGGGCCAAGAGACCCAGTACTTC; CDR3 protein: CASSPGLAPRGGQETQYF; D gene: TRBD2; clone size: .; V gene: TRBV5-4; J gene: TRBJ2-5
CDR3 DNA: TGTGCCAGTAGTATTGGTAGCGGGAGGGCCCGGGAGACCCAGTACTTC; CDR3 protein: CASSIGSGRARETQYF; D gene: TRBD2; clone size: .; V gene: TRBV19; J gene: TRBJ2-5
CDR3 DNA: TGCAGCGTGGGGGGTCCTTTAGGCCAGCCCCAGCATTTT; CDR3 protein: CSVGGPLGQPQHF; D gene: .; clone size: once; V gene: TRBV29-1; J gene: TRBJ1-5
CDR3 DNA: TGCGCCAGCATGATCTCAGGGTTTGGTCTCAATGAGCAGTTCTTC; CDR3 protein: CASMISGFGLNEQFF; D gene: .; clone size: once; V gene: TRBV5-1; J gene: TRBJ2-1
CDR3 DNA: TGTGCCTGGATGCGTTATAATGAAAAACTGTTTTTT; CDR3 protein: CAWMRYNEKLFF; D gene: .; clone size: once; V gene: TRBV30; J gene: TRBJ1-4
CDR3 DNA: TGTGCCAGCAGTTTATTTACAGGGGCGGCTGGCTACACCTTC; CDR3 protein: CASSLFTGAAGYTF; D gene: TRBD1; clone size: .; V gene: TRBV6-5; J gene: TRBJ1-2
CDR3 DNA: TGCGCCAGCTCGGGGGGAGAAACCTTGGACGAGCAGTACTTC; CDR3 protein: CASSGGETLDEQYF; D gene: TRBD2; clone size: .; V gene: TRBV5-1; J gene: TRBJ2-7
CDR3 DNA: TGCGCCAGCAACTGGGGGGGCTACAATGAGCAGTTCTTC; CDR3 protein: CASNWGGYNEQFF; D gene: TRBD2; clone size: .; V gene: TRBV5-1; J gene: TRBJ2-1
CDR3 DNA: TGTGCCAGCAGCGCGGGACAGGCGGGGGGCTACACCTTC; CDR3 protein: CASSAGQAGGYTF; D gene: TRBD1; clone size: .; V gene: TRBV7-2; J gene: TRBJ1-2
CDR3 DNA: TGTGCCAGCAGCCGTTACACTGAAGCTTTCTTT; CDR3 protein: CASSRYTEAFF; D gene: .; clone size: .; V gene: TRBV6-5; J gene: TRBJ1-1
CDR3 DNA: TGTGCCACCAGCCTCCCCAGGTCGGTGTTTGGCTACACCTTC; CDR3 protein: CATSLPRSVFGYTF; D gene: .; clone size: once; V gene: TRBV15; J gene: TRBJ1-2
CDR3 DNA: TGCGCCAGCAGACCACTCACAGGGGTCACAGATACGCAGTATTTT; CDR3 protein: CASRPLTGVTDTQYF; D gene: TRBD1; clone size: .; V gene: TRBV5-1; J gene: TRBJ2-3
CDR3 DNA: TGTGCCAGCAGCCTAATCGGGACAGATACGCAGTATTTT; CDR3 protein: CASSLIGTDTQYF; D gene: .; clone size: .; V gene: TRBV3-1/TRBV3-2; J gene: TRBJ2-3
CDR3 DNA: TGCGCCAGCAGCTTGGCTGGGGCGGTCTATGGCTACACCTTC; CDR3 protein: CASSLAGAVYGYTF; D gene: .; clone size: .; V gene: TRBV5-1; J gene: TRBJ1-2
CDR3 DNA: TGTGCCAGTAGTACCTCACATCTGGCCTACGAGCAGTACTTC; CDR3 protein: CASSTSHLAYEQYF; D gene: .; clone size: .; V gene: TRBV19; J gene: TRBJ2-7
CDR3 DNA: TGCAGCGTTGAGAACAGGGGAGGTTCGGTTGGCTACACCTTC; CDR3 protein: CSVENRGGSVGYTF; D gene: TRBD1; clone size: .; V gene: TRBV29-1; J gene: TRBJ1-2
CDR3 DNA: TGTGCCAGTAGACCCGGGACAGGGTCTGGACAGCCCCAGCATTTT; CDR3 protein: CASRPGTGSGQPQHF; D gene: TRBD1; clone size: .; V gene: TRBV19; J gene: TRBJ1-5
CDR3 DNA: TGTGCCATCAGTGATTCACAGGGAGGAAACACCATATATTTT; CDR3 protein: CAISDSQGGNTIYF; D gene: .; clone size: .; V gene: TRBV10-3; J gene: TRBJ1-3
CDR3 DNA: TGTGCCAGCCGAGGGGACTTGAGCAATCAGCCCCAGCATTTT; CDR3 protein: CASRGDLSNQPQHF; D gene: .; clone size: .; V gene: TRBV7-9; J gene: TRBJ1-5
CDR3 DNA: TGTGCCAGCAGCTTATGGGGATCCCGGGAGGGGGTCACAGATACGCAGTATTTT; CDR3 protein: CASSLWGSREGVTDTQYF; D gene: TRBD2; clone size: once; V gene: TRBV7-9; J gene: TRBJ2-3
CDR3 DNA: TGTGCCAGCAGATCTGCCGGGACAGGGCAGACCTACGAGCAGTACTTC; CDR3 protein: CASRSAGTGQTYEQYF; D gene: TRBD1; clone size: .; V gene: TRBV5-5; J gene: TRBJ2-7
CDR3 DNA: TGTGCCAGCATTCCTCTTTTATCTGGAAACACCATATATTTT; CDR3 protein: CASIPLLSGNTIYF; D gene: .; clone size: .; V gene: TRBV2; J gene: TRBJ1-3
CDR3 DNA: TGTGCCAGCAGACCGAGCGTGAGACACAATGAGCAGTTCTTC; CDR3 protein: CASRPSVRHNEQFF; D gene: .; clone size: .; V gene: TRBV11-2; J gene: TRBJ2-1
CDR3 DNA: TGTGCCAGCTCACCACCGACAGCGGATACGCAGTATTTT; CDR3 protein: CASSPPTADTQYF; D gene: .; clone size: .; V gene: TRBV18; J gene: TRBJ2-3
CDR3 DNA: TGTGCCAGCAGTCGGGCTAACTATGGCTACACCTTC; CDR3 protein: CASSRANYGYTF; D gene: .; clone size: .; V gene: TRBV6-5; J gene: TRBJ1-2
CDR3 DNA: TGCGCCAGCAGCTCCCTAGCGGGAGGAGGGTACGAGCAGTACTTC; CDR3 protein: CASSSLAGGGYEQYF; D gene: TRBD2; clone size: .; V gene: TRBV5-1; J gene: TRBJ2-7
CDR3 DNA: TGTGCCAGCAGCGTGGGGGGGGTGTCTTCACCCCTCCACTTT; CDR3 protein: CASSVGGVSSPLHF; D gene: .; clone size: .; V gene: TRBV28; J gene: TRBJ1-6
CDR3 DNA: TGTGCCAGCAGCTTAAGTAGTTCTACAGATACGCAGTATTTT; CDR3 protein: CASSLSSSTDTQYF; D gene: .; clone size: .; V gene: TRBV7-9; J gene: TRBJ2-3
CDR3 DNA: TGTGCCACCACGACAAGCTCTGGAAACACCATATATTTT; CDR3 protein: CATTTSSGNTIYF; D gene: .; clone size: .; V gene: TRBV27; J gene: TRBJ1-3
CDR3 DNA: TGTGCCAGCAGGCCTAGCGGGCCCTCCTACGAGCAGTACTTC; CDR3 protein: CASRPSGPSYEQYF; D gene: TRBD2; clone size: .; V gene: TRBV2; J gene: TRBJ2-7
CDR3 DNA: TGTGCCTGGAGCAGGGGTCTCACCGGGGAGCTGTTTTTT; CDR3 protein: CAWSRGLTGELFF; D gene: .; clone size: .; V gene: TRBV30; J gene: TRBJ2-2
CDR3 DNA: TGTGCCAGCAGCACAGGACAGGGGGCAGATACGCAGTATTTT; CDR3 protein: CASSTGQGADTQYF; D gene: TRBD1; clone size: .; V gene: TRBV7-3; J gene: TRBJ2-3
CDR3 DNA: TGTGCCAGCAGATTGGGACAGACAATGAACACTGAAGCTTTCTTT; CDR3 protein: CASRLGQTMNTEAFF; D gene: TRBD1; clone size: once; V gene: TRBV6-5; J gene: TRBJ1-1
CDR3 DNA: TGCAGCGTTGGCGACAGGCCAACAGATACGCAGTATTTT; CDR3 protein: CSVGDRPTDTQYF; D gene: .; clone size: .; V gene: TRBV29-1; J gene: TRBJ2-3
CDR3 DNA: TGTGCCAGTAGTATAGTTCGCAACCGGGGGGGTGAGCAGTTCTTC; CDR3 protein: CASSIVRNRGGEQFF; D gene: TRBD2; clone size: .; V gene: TRBV19; J gene: TRBJ2-1
CDR3 DNA: TGTGCCAGCAGCTTTTCCCTAGACGAGCAGTACTTC; CDR3 protein: CASSFSLDEQYF; D gene: .; clone size: .; V gene: TRBV7-3; J gene: TRBJ2-7
CDR3 DNA: TGTGCCAGCAGCCCCGGGACTAGCGGATACGAGCAGTACTTC; CDR3 protein: CASSPGTSGYEQYF; D gene: TRBD2; clone size: .; V gene: TRBV5-6; J gene: TRBJ2-7
CDR3 DNA: TGTGCCAGCAGCTTAATCAGCAAAAACATTCAGTACTTC; CDR3 protein: CASSLISKNIQYF; D gene: .; clone size: .; V gene: TRBV5-6; J gene: TRBJ2-4
CDR3 DNA: TGTGCCAGCAGCCAAGATGCGGGATTCTACGAGCAGTACTTC; CDR3 protein: CASSQDAGFYEQYF; D gene: .; clone size: .; V gene: TRBV14; J gene: TRBJ2-7
CDR3 DNA: TGCAGCGTCTTCGCGGGAGTGAACAATGAGCAGTTCTTC; CDR3 protein: CSVFAGVNNEQFF; D gene: TRBD2; clone size: .; V gene: TRBV29-1; J gene: TRBJ2-1
CDR3 DNA: TGTGCCAGCAGCCGCCGGGACACCAACTATGGCTACACCTTC; CDR3 protein: CASSRRDTNYGYTF; D gene: .; clone size: .; V gene: TRBV3-1/TRBV3-2; J gene: TRBJ1-2
CDR3 DNA: TGTGCCAGCAGTCAGACAGGGGCGGGGAATGAAAAACTGTTTTTT; CDR3 protein: CASSQTGAGNEKLFF; D gene: TRBD1; clone size: .; V gene: TRBV2; J gene: TRBJ1-4
CDR3 DNA: TGTGCCAGTAGTAGTCGGAACCCGGGACAGGGTACCGCATATGGCTACACCTTC; CDR3 protein: CASSSRNPGQGTAYGYTF; D gene: TRBD1; clone size: .; V gene: TRBV19; J gene: TRBJ1-2
CDR3 DNA: TGCAGTGCTAGTCGACAGGGATTGGGCGAGCAGTACTTC; CDR3 protein: CSASRQGLGEQYF; D gene: TRBD1; clone size: .; V gene: TRBV20-1; J gene: TRBJ2-7
CDR3 DNA: TGCGCCAGCAGTCCCGGACAGGGGTACTACGAGCAGTACTTC; CDR3 protein: CASSPGQGYYEQYF; D gene: TRBD1; clone size: .; V gene: TRBV4-1; J gene: TRBJ2-7